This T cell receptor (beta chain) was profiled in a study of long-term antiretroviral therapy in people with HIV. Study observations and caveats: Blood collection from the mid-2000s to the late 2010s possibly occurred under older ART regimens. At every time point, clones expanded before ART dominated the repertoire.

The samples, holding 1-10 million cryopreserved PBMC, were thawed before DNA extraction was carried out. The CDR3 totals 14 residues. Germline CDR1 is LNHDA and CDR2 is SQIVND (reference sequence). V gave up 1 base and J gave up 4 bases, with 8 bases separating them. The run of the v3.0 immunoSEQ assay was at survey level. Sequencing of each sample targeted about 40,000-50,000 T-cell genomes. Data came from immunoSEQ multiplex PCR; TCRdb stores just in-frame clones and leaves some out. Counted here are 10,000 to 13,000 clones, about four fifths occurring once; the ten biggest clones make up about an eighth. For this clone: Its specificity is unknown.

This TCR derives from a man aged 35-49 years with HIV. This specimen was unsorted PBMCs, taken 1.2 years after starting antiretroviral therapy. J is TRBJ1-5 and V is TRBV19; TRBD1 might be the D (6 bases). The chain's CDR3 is CASSIAQGNQPQHF. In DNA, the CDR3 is TGTGCCAGTAGTATAGCACAGGGTAATCAGCCCCAGCATTTT.